Each of the 31 T cell receptor beta chains below was sequenced from the same sample in a study of control samples from healthy donors and cancer patients. Libraries were prepared by immunoSEQ multiplex PCR; TCRdb keeps only in-frame clonotypes and omits some of them. Here the sample spans around 76,000 clones, 94% being singletons. The sample was blood. The source is a woman aged 40 to 49 in good health.

This chain joins TRBV19 and TRBJ1-2; D gene uncertain. The CDR3 consists of 13 residues. The V gene's germline CDR1 is LNHDA and CDR2 SQIVND (reference sequence). V lost 10 bases and J lost 2, with 14 bases in between. Here the CDR3 reads CATSPPENYGYTF. DNA for the CDR3: TGTGCCACCTCACCCCCAGAAAACTATGGCTACACCTTC.

The rearrangement uses TRBV19 and TRBJ2-4; TRBD2 might be the D (5 bases). The germline CDR1 and CDR2 sequences are LNHDA and SQIVND (reference sequence). The CDR3 contains 14 residues. Trimming removed 3 bases at V and 0 bases at J, with 6 bases between. The CDR3 loop reads CASSMRVAKNIQYF. The CDR3 region has the DNA TGTGCCAGTAGTATGAGGGTAGCCAAAAACATTCAGTACTTC.

This clone has a handful of counts. The genes are TRBV28 and TRBJ2-6, with D maybe TRBD1 (5 bases). V dropped 6 bases and J dropped 0 bases, with 9 bases sitting between them. The germline gives CDR1 MDHEN, CDR2 SYDVKM. The CDR3 consists of 15 residues. The CDR3 spells CASRPDSSGANVLTF. In DNA, the CDR3 is TGTGCCAGCAGACCCGACAGCTCTGGGGCCAACGTCCTGACTTTC. The full variable domain, completed using reference TRBV28 and TRBJ2-6, is DVKVTQSSRYLVKRTGEKVFLECVQDMDHENMFWYRQDPGLGLRLIYFSYDVKMKEKGDIPEGYSVSREKKERFSLILESASTNQTSMYLCASRPDSSGANVLTFGAGSRLTVL.

This chain links TRBV24-1 with TRBJ2-3; D gene uncertain. Trimming pared 1 base from V and 0 bases from J, leaving 10 bases between. CDR1 KGHDR and CDR2 SFDVKD come from the germline V gene. This CDR3 is 16 amino acids long. CDR3 DNA sequence: TGTGCCACCAGTGATTTTTCCCTAACTAGCACAGATACGCAGTATTTT. Amino acids: CATSDFSLTSTDTQYF.

J is TRBJ1-2 and V is TRBV28, with D tentatively TRBD1 (5 bases). The CDR3 is 14 residues long. V was clipped by 3 bases and J by 0 bases, with 8 bases between them. Germline V gene lookup returns CDR1 MDHEN and CDR2 SYDVKM. The CDR3 DNA reads TGTGCCAGCAGTTTCACAGGCTCTAACTATGGCTACACCTTC. Protein sequence: CASSFTGSNYGYTF.

The V call is TRBV19, the J call TRBJ1-6; 10 bases fit TRBD1. The germline V gene has CDR1 LNHDA and CDR2 SQIVND (reference sequence). V gave up 10 bases and J gave up 1 base; unmatched junction bases: 4. The CDR3 length is 15 residues. This CDR3 reads CATRDRGSYNSPLHF. The DNA for the CDR3 is TGTGCCACCCGGGACAGGGGTTCCTATAATTCACCCCTCCACTTT.

This clone was picked up a small number of times. The V call is TRBV4-3, the J call TRBJ2-1, with 11 bases matching TRBD2. CDR1 and CDR2 from the germline V gene are LGHNA and YSLEER. The J segment lost 8 bases and the V segment lost 0 bases, leaving 9 bases of the junction unmatched. The CDR3 spans 17 residues. The CDR3 loop reads CASSQDYPRTSGHEQFF. CDR3 DNA sequence: TGCGCCAGCAGCCAAGATTACCCCCGGACTAGCGGGCATGAGCAGTTCTTC.

This chain connects TRBV5-6 to TRBJ2-6; possibly TRBD1 for D (5 bases). CDR1 and CDR2 (germline): SGHDT, YYEEEE. The CDR3 spans 18 residues. The germline V and J ends were trimmed by 0 bases and 0 bases, with 13 bases remaining between them. The CDR3 DNA reads as TGTGCCAGCAGCTTGGACAGGAGCCGATTCTCTGGGGCCAACGTCCTGACTTTC. Amino acid sequence: CASSLDRSRFSGANVLTF.

The V and J genes are TRBV2 and TRBJ1-1; the D gene is possibly TRBD1 (6 bases). This CDR3 is built from 14 residues. CDR1 SNHLY and CDR2 FYNNEI come from the germline V gene. V was clipped by 10 bases and J by 4 bases, with 19 bases between them. CDR3 DNA: TGTGCCACCCGAATAGAGGGGGGTCTCACTGAAGCTTTCTTT. The encoded protein is CATRIEGGLTEAFF.

The rearrangement uses TRBV6-4 and TRBJ1-1; D might be TRBD1 (6 bases). Germline V CDR1 and CDR2: MRHNA, SNTAGT. CDR3 length: 17 residues. V lost 8 bases and J 0 bases, leaving 22 bases between the germline ends. CDR3 DNA: TGTGCCAGCCCGAACCGGGGGGCAGGGAAGATGAACACTGAAGCTTTCTTT. Translated, it gives CASPNRGAGKMNTEAFF.

This clone was recorded only once. V is TRBV18 and J is TRBJ2-1, with D perhaps TRBD1 (7 bases). V was trimmed by 2 bases and J by 0 bases, leaving 17 bases between them. CDR1 is KGHSH, CDR2 LQKENI, per germline. This CDR3 contains 18 residues. This chain's CDR3 is CASSPYVGRGVSYNEQFF. For the CDR3, the DNA is TGTGCCAGCTCACCATACGTCGGCAGGGGGGTCTCCTACAATGAGCAGTTCTTC.

The chain uses TRBV3-1 (or the pseudogene TRBV3-2) and TRBJ2-1; the D is unclear. Trimming left V 0 bases short and J 6 bases short, with 9 bases between. Per germline, CDR1 LGHDT and CDR2 YNNKEL (reference sequence). This CDR3 contains 14 residues. This chain's CDR3 is CASSQDIETNEQFF. CDR3 nucleotide sequence: TGTGCCAGCAGCCAAGATATCGAGACCAATGAGCAGTTCTTC.

V and J are TRBV3-1 (or the pseudogene TRBV3-2) and TRBJ1-1; weak D call: TRBD1 (5 bases). V lost 0 bases and J 1 base, leaving 9 bases between the germline ends. Per the germline V gene, CDR1 is LGHDT and CDR2 is YNNKEL (reference sequence). CDR3 length: 15 amino acids. The CDR3 reads CASSQDQGPNTEAFF. CDR3 sequence (DNA): TGTGCCAGCAGCCAAGATCAGGGCCCGAACACTGAAGCTTTCTTT.

The chain is built from TRBV12-3 or TRBV12-4 and TRBJ2-1; tentatively, D is TRBD1 (5 bases). Trimming stripped 6 bases from V and 3 bases from J, with 9 bases between. The length of the CDR3 is 13 residues. The CDR3 DNA follows: TGTGCCAGCAGCCCCCAGGGCTACAATGAGCAGTTCTTC. It codes for CASSPQGYNEQFF.

The V gene is TRBV10-1, the J gene TRBJ2-7, with D possibly being TRBD1 (5 bases). Germline lookup yields CDR1 WNHNN and CDR2 SYGVQD (reference sequence). V lost 4 bases and J 7 bases, leaving 11 bases between the germline ends. The CDR3 extends over 12 amino acids. CDR3 residues: CASSGTPSEQYF. The DNA of the CDR3 is TGCGCCAGCAGTGGGACACCTTCAGAGCAGTACTTC.

This rearrangement joins TRBV11-2 to TRBJ2-7; D unresolved. The V end lost 0 bases, the J end lost 2 bases, and 2 bases lay between the germline ends. There are 12 residues in the CDR3. Germline V lookup: CDR1 SGHAT, CDR2 FQNNGV. The CDR3 nucleotides read TGTGCCAGCAGCTTAGATACCTACGAGCAGTACTTC. It is translated as CASSLDTYEQYF.

As for this clone: The junction departs from germline at one end; a sequencing error may be responsible. CDR3 in DNA: TGTGCCAGCAGCTTAGAGGGGGGTTCCGAGCAGTACTTC. It is translated as CASSLEGGSEQYF. V is TRBV12-3 or TRBV12-4 and J is TRBJ2-7; D tentatively fits TRBD1 or TRBD2 (6 bases each). The CDR3 is 13 residues long.

The count of this clone is one. The chain combines TRBV14 with TRBJ1-1; D not resolved. Germline CDR1 is SGHDN and CDR2 is FVKESK. Deletions cut 4 bases from V and 7 bases from J, with 7 bases between. The length of the CDR3 is 11 residues. The CDR3 reads CASSPGLEAFF. The CDR3 nucleotides read TGTGCCAGCAGCCCAGGCCTTGAAGCTTTCTTT. The variable domain in full, with the rest retrieved from reference TRBV14 and TRBJ1-1, is EAGVTQFPSHSVIEKGQTVTLRCDPISGHDNLYWYRRVMGKEIKFLLHFVKESKQDESGMPNNRFLAERTGGTYSTLKVQPAELEDSGVYFCASSPGLEAFFGQGTRLTVV.

This clone was detected once. This chain connects TRBV18 to TRBJ1-2, with D maybe TRBD1 (5 bases). CDR1 is KGHSH, CDR2 LQKENI, per germline. Trimming pared 3 bases from V and 8 bases from J, leaving 19 bases between. CDR3 length: 15 amino acids. The CDR3 loop is CASSPIRDQVKGYTF. CDR3 DNA sequence: TGTGCCAGCTCACCCATCCGGGACCAGGTAAAAGGCTACACCTTC.

The V gene is TRBV10-3, the J gene TRBJ1-1, with D perhaps TRBD1 (5 bases). V shed 2 bases and J shed 0 bases, with 16 bases lying between them. The CDR3 extends over 17 amino acids. Germline V gene data show CDR1 as ENHRY and CDR2 as SYGVKD. The CDR3 DNA follows: TGTGCCATCAGTGAGACCCCAGGGAACTCTATGAACACTGAAGCTTTCTTT. This codes for CAISETPGNSMNTEAFF.

The V call is TRBV6-1, the J call TRBJ1-2, with 7 bases lining up with TRBD1. The CDR3 totals 15 residues. Germline assignment: CDR1 MNHNS and CDR2 SASEGT. V lost 3 bases, J lost 1 base, and 5 bases stayed unmatched. CDR3: CASSDRTGINYGYTF. The CDR3 DNA is TGTGCCAGCAGTGATCGGACAGGAATTAACTATGGCTACACCTTC.

This chain links TRBV24-1 with TRBJ2-5; TRBD2 aligns across 8 bases. Germline V lookup: CDR1 KGHDR, CDR2 SFDVKD. The CDR3 is made up of 13 amino acids. After removal of 9 bases from V and 3 bases from J, the junction contained 5 bases not matched to a gene. The CDR3 loop is CATGGAGEETQYF. The CDR3, as DNA: TGTGCCACCGGGGGAGCGGGAGAAGAGACCCAGTACTTC.

This chain connects TRBV11-3 to TRBJ2-7, with D unclear. From germline, CDR1 is SGHNT and CDR2 YENEEA. The V end lost 1 base, the J end lost 2 bases, and 12 bases lay between the germline ends. This CDR3 spans 15 amino acids. The CDR3 loop reads CASSLGSPGAYEQYF. The CDR3 DNA reads as TGTGCCAGCAGCTTAGGCTCCCCTGGGGCCTACGAGCAGTACTTC.

This clone occurred once. The chain carries TRBV3-1 (or the pseudogene TRBV3-2) and TRBJ1-2, with 10 bases identical to TRBD1. CDR3 length: 14 amino acids. CDR1 LGHDT and CDR2 YNNKEL come from the germline V gene (reference sequence). The J segment lost 4 bases and the V segment lost 6 bases, leaving 5 bases of the junction unmatched. CDR3 DNA: TGTGCCAGCAGTGACAGGGGGCTCTCCTATGGCTACACCTTC. This sequence encodes CASSDRGLSYGYTF.

The V and J genes are TRBV3-1 (or the pseudogene TRBV3-2) and TRBJ2-5; no firm D call. This CDR3 has 13 residues. The germline V gene has CDR1 LGHDT and CDR2 YNNKEL (reference sequence). V was trimmed by 1 base and J by 7 bases, leaving 10 bases between them. The CDR3 here is CASSQASVGTQYF. The CDR3 nucleotides read TGTGCCAGCAGCCAAGCGTCGGTGGGGACCCAGTACTTC.

The chain carries TRBV6-4 and TRBJ1-2; unclear D gene. From germline, CDR1 is MRHNA and CDR2 SNTAGT. CDR3 length equals 13 residues. V lost 2 bases and J 6 bases, leaving 10 bases between the germline ends. The CDR3 spells CASSDAQTDGYTF. The CDR3 nucleotides are TGTGCCAGCAGTGACGCCCAGACGGATGGCTACACCTTC.

A single count supports this clone. The chain carries TRBV19 and TRBJ2-1; no reliable D call. This CDR3 region has 11 residues. Germline CDR1 LNHDA, CDR2 SQIVND (reference sequence). Trimming took 3 bases from V and 8 from J, leaving 5 bases between them. CDR3 nucleotide sequence: TGTGCCAGTAGTATTTCCCATGAGCAGTTCTTC. It translates to CASSISHEQFF. Full variable domain (rest looked up from reference TRBV19 and TRBJ2-1): DGGITQSPKYLFRKEGQNVTLSCEQNLNHDAMYWYRQDPGQGLRLIYYSQIVNDFQKGDIAEGYSVSREKKESFPLTVTSAQKNPTAFYLCASSISHEQFFGPGTRLTVL.

The chain links TRBV12-5 to TRBJ1-3; tentative D call: TRBD1 (5 bases). Looked up from germline, CDR1 is LGHNT and CDR2 is FRNRAP. Trimming shortened V by 8 bases and J by 1 base, and 6 bases separated the two germline ends. The CDR3 runs 12 residues. CDR3 protein: CASRQSGNTIYF. CDR3 DNA sequence: TGTGCTAGTCGACAGTCTGGAAACACCATATATTTT.

This chain connects TRBV11-3 to TRBJ2-7; tentative D call: TRBD2 (6 bases). The CDR3 covers 12 residues. Germline V gene sequence: CDR1 SGHNT, CDR2 YENEEA. V gave up 3 bases and J gave up 3 bases, with 6 bases separating them. The chain's CDR3 is CASSFGSYEQYF. The CDR3 nucleotides read TGTGCCAGCAGCTTCGGGAGCTACGAGCAGTACTTC. Full variable domain (remainder filled in from reference TRBV11-3 and TRBJ2-7): EAGVVQSPRYKIIEKKQPVAFWCNPISGHNTLYWYLQNLGQGPELLIRYENEEAVDDSQLPKDRFSAERLKGVDSTLKIQPAELGDSAVYLCASSFGSYEQYFGPGTRLTVT.

This chain connects TRBV6-5 to TRBJ1-1; tentatively, D is TRBD1 (5 bases). The CDR3 consists of 16 residues. Germline V lookup: CDR1 MNHEY, CDR2 SVGAGI. The V and J ends lost 0 bases and 0 bases respectively, with 11 bases between them. CDR3: CASSYSTVMVNTEAFF. The CDR3 DNA reads as TGTGCCAGCAGTTACTCGACAGTGATGGTGAACACTGAAGCTTTCTTT.

The V call is TRBV7-8, the J call TRBJ2-3; D perhaps matches TRBD1 (6 bases). Germline CDR1 reads SGHVS; CDR2 reads FQNEAQ. The CDR3 is made up of 14 amino acids. V lost 1 base, J lost 4 bases, and 9 bases lay in between. The CDR3 loop reads CASSLDRAADTQYF. The CDR3 DNA reads TGTGCCAGCAGCTTAGACAGGGCGGCAGATACGCAGTATTTT.